The clone carrying this T cell receptor (beta chain) was seen many times. Its antigen is not known. Each CDR3 protein gets one entry after TCRdb re-called the reads with MiXCR. The repertoire includes around 900,000 distinct CDR3 sequences, around 29% of them detected once, and more than 13% sits in the top ten. The data stem from a study of T cell repertoires in cytomegalovirus infection. Study outcomes and limitations: Using cumulative public TCR beta family frequency, the authors identified those who carried CMV together with the relevant HLA. HLA-C-restricted CMV clonotypes gave the most frequent clonotype in two of eight donors.

The CDR3 has 17 residues. Germline trimming cut 3 bases from V and 2 bases from J; bases unmatched to any gene: 8. Sequencing used cultured CD8+ T cells from PBMCs, obtained from culture after CMV antigen stimulation. The rearrangement links TRBV12-3 or TRBV12-4 to TRBJ2-3; 10 bases match TRBD1. The clonotype originates from a human donor in good health (CMV status not recorded). Some clones in this sample may be carry-over from other donors' samples. CDR3 region: CASSFAFGTGVTDTQYF. The DNA of the CDR3 is TGTGCCAGCAGTTTTGCATTTGGGACAGGGGTCACAGATACGCAGTATTTT.